The clone carrying this TCR beta chain came up once. Its antigen remains unknown. This sample was included in a study of cytomegalovirus exposure and HLA in healthy donors. Whole-study context: Around 80 million unique TCRs from HLA-typed donors were held in an early data release. Study-wide points: In an earlier analysis, about 87% or about 30%: the productive usage of most TCR beta V segments. Accurate HLA-A and HLA-B prediction from TCR beta sequences was reported for most subjects. TCR beta chains numbering some 160 were designated cytomegalovirus-associated.

It was with 60 Vbeta and 13 Jbeta primers that the PCR ran. The protocol was immunoSEQ multiplex PCR, while the TCRdb copy is restricted to in-frame clones and leaves out a portion. Here the sample spans 90,000 to 120,000 clones, 81% being singletons. V lost 1 base to trimming and J lost 6 bases, with 10 bases between them. Germline V gene data show CDR1 as SEHNR and CDR2 as FQNEAQ (reference sequence). The CDR3 loop spans 13 amino acids. The chain joins TRBV7-9 to TRBJ2-7; D is undetermined. Sequencing input: PBMCs. The TCR comes from a man aged 25-40 years in good health and CMV-seronegative. The CDR3 spells CASSLVFRSEQYF. The CDR3 region has the DNA TGTGCCAGCAGCTTAGTCTTTAGAAGCGAGCAGTACTTC.